This TCR beta chain was observed in a study of T cells after yellow fever vaccination (dated by TCRdb to about 2019). Describing the broader study: The SMART-Seq v4 Ultra Low Input RNA kit was used to prepare libraries from fractions with low cell numbers. To follow T-cell clones before and after both primary and booster YFV17D yellow fever vaccination, bulk TCR alpha and beta repertoires underwent longitudinal sequencing. Two healthy male donors, one aged 18 to 29 and one aged 30 to 39 years, were included in the cohort. Blood samples were taken at several timepoints before and after primary and secondary immunization, and bulk PBMC replicates and cell subsets were isolated. Results and caveats for the whole study, not just this receptor: A small share of clonotypes occurred in both CD4 and CD8 compartments, likely arising from convergent recombination. Because the study included only a couple of donors, the extent to which the findings can be generalized is limited. Computational filtering was required because FACS-sorted repertoires could contain abundant contaminating clonotypes from the bulk population. Compared with the primary T-cell response, the secondary T-cell response was faster but weaker, reaching its peak on day 5 rather than on day 15. After the booster, most of the clones that had expanded following primary vaccination were detected again (almost 98% of CD4 and 88% of CD8), which suggests that memory was broadly maintained.

TCR cDNA was made using 5'RACE template switching, a step that added a universal primer site and unique molecular identifiers. Priming of cDNA synthesis was performed from both the TCR alpha and TCR beta constant segments. Library amplification involved two PCR steps, and the second step added sample barcodes and sequencing adapters. Sequencing of libraries was done on Illumina HiSeq 2500 (2x100 bp) or NovaSeq (2x150 bp). Turning to the authors' computational methods: MIGEC handled demultiplexing of reads and collapsing into UMI consensus sequences, while MiXCR performed V(D)J alignment. Using edgeR on replicate PBMC samples, clonotypes were called vaccine-responding if FDR was below 0.01 and the log2 fold change was above 5 up to day 15. Each bulk clonotype received a CD4 or CD8 identity based on whether the sequenced CD4 or CD8 repertoire contained that clonotype at higher abundance. In-frame beta chains were kept once TCRdb had trimmed the public reads at Q25 with fastp and called clones with MiXCR. Each CDR3 protein gets just one entry, which takes the most common genes and DNA from the rows behind it. The V and J calls were not made by the authors but by TCRdb's processing. Recorded for this sample are about 630,000 distinct CDR3 sequences; approximately 13% of them occurred a single time. About 16% of the sample belongs to the ten largest clones.

From the cysteine through the phenylalanine, the CDR3 covers 13 amino acids. Of the read, only the CDR3 DNA is kept; its 39 bases are in frame from base 1. The junction carries 5 bases between V and J, which are trimmed by 5 bases and 1 base respectively. According to the germline V gene, CDR1 reads ENHRY and CDR2 reads SYGVKD. The treatment or condition label for this specimen denotes: live attenuated yellow fever vaccine strain. At each blood-draw timepoint, two biological replicates of bulk PBMCs were collected. A standard Ficoll-Paque protocol was used to isolate PBMCs from peripheral blood. RNA was extracted with TriZol from bulk PBMCs, CD4 and CD8 fractions, and dextramer-positive and dextramer-negative fractions. About this clonotype itself: Its binding antigen is unknown. No much larger clone is present one base from it, and per-base qualities are unavailable.

Sample: PBMCs, taken on the day of the yellow fever booster vaccination. The TCR originated in a young man who received the YFV17D yellow fever vaccine. The sequence links TRBV10-3 to TRBJ2-2; the D gene cannot be resolved reliably. The DNA sequence is TGTGCCATCAGTCTAGGGAACACCGGGGAGCTGTTTTTT. Its coded protein is CAISLGNTGELFF.